The 26 T cell receptor beta chains below were found in one sample sequenced in a study of graft-versus-host responses after intestinal transplantation. Produced via immunoSEQ multiplex PCR; TCRdb's table is partial and in-frame only. Of around 20,000 clones listed, around 44% are singletons. The specimen was alloreactive CD4+ T cells from a mixed lymphocyte reaction culture, collected before intestinal transplant. Subset: CFSE-low proliferating T cells sorted from approximately 6-day pre-transplant mixed lymphocyte reaction (GvH or HvG direction). The receptors come from a human patient who received an intestinal transplant.

This chain connects TRBV28 to TRBJ1-5; the D gene is possibly TRBD1 (6 bases). CDR1 and CDR2 from the germline V gene are MDHEN and SYDVKM. There are 15 residues in the CDR3. Trimming removed 1 base at V and 2 bases at J, with 9 bases between. As DNA, the CDR3 is TGTGCCAGCAGTTTATCGGGGGGCGGCAATCAGCCCCAGCATTTT. Protein product: CASSLSGGGNQPQHF.

This clone showed up just a few times. This chain uses TRBV11-1 with TRBJ2-1; 12 nucleotides align to TRBD2. Trimming took 6 bases from V and 6 from J; bases not matched to a gene: 6. The length of the CDR3 is 15 residues. Germline lookup yields CDR1 SGHAT and CDR2 FQDESV (reference sequence). CDR3: CASRIGLAGFNEQFF. CDR3 nucleotides: TGTGCCAGCAGGATCGGACTAGCGGGGTTCAATGAGCAGTTCTTC.

This CDR3 reads CASRQGPSRGGEAFF. The DNA for the CDR3 is TGTGCCAGTCGACAGGGGCCGTCTAGGGGGGGTGAAGCTTTCTTT. This chain joins TRBV2 and TRBJ1-1; the match to TRBD1 covers 8 bases. The trim removed 9 bases at V and 7 bases at J, leaving 16 bases unmatched. The CDR3 is made up of 15 amino acids. Germline V gene lookup returns CDR1 SNHLY and CDR2 FYNNEI.

The chain combines TRBV19 with TRBJ1-6, with a weak D call TRBD1 (5 bases). The CDR3 covers 17 residues. Germline values: CDR1 LNHDA, CDR2 SQIVND (reference sequence). V lost 6 bases and J lost 3, with 18 bases in between. CDR3 in amino acids: CASRNQGVAGYNSPLHF. CDR3 DNA: TGTGCCAGTAGGAACCAGGGCGTCGCCGGCTATAATTCACCCCTCCACTTT. The variable domain in full, with the rest retrieved from reference TRBV19 and TRBJ1-6, is DGGITQSPKYLFRKEGQNVTLSCEQNLNHDAMYWYRQDPGQGLRLIYYSQIVNDFQKGDIAEGYSVSREKKESFPLTVTSAQKNPTAFYLCASRNQGVAGYNSPLHFGNGTRLTVT.

This clone was detected only a few times. The chain couples TRBV11-2 to TRBJ2-5; possible D gene TRBD1, 5 bases. The CDR3 extends over 13 amino acids. V was clipped by 7 bases and J by 2 bases, with 11 bases between them. Per germline, CDR1 SGHAT and CDR2 FQNNGV. CDR3 loop: CASTRGQQETQYF. The CDR3 DNA follows: TGTGCCAGCACTCGCGGACAACAAGAGACCCAGTACTTC. Based on the CDR3 plus reference TRBV11-2 and TRBJ2-5, the full variable domain is EAGVAQSPRYKIIEKRQSVAFWCNPISGHATLYWYQQILGQGPKLLIQFQNNGVVDDSQLPKDRFSAERLKGVDSTLKIQPAKLEDSAVYLCASTRGQQETQYFGPGTRLLVL.

The chain joins TRBV5-4 to TRBJ2-2, with 10 positions matching TRBD2. Germline V gene sequence: CDR1 SGHNT, CDR2 YYREEE (reference sequence). V trimming: 0 bases; J trimming: 1 base; junction bases outside the gene matches: 3. This CDR3 spans 17 amino acids. CDR3 nucleotide sequence: TGTGCCAGCAGCTTGGACGGACTAGCGGAGAACACCGGGGAGCTGTTTTTT. Its protein product is CASSLDGLAENTGELFF.

This rearrangement joins TRBV11-1 to TRBJ1-2, with D possibly matching TRBD1 (5 bases). Germline V gene data show CDR1 as SGHAT and CDR2 as FQDESV (reference sequence). The V end lost 5 bases, the J end lost 2 bases, and 12 bases lay between the germline ends. The CDR3 is 14 amino acids. As DNA, the CDR3 is TGTGCCAGCAGCCGTACGACAGTCAACTATGGCTACACCTTC. Protein: CASSRTTVNYGYTF. Combining the CDR3 with reference TRBV11-1 and TRBJ1-2 gives the whole variable domain EAEVAQSPRYKITEKSQAVAFWCDPISGHATLYWYRQILGQGPELLVQFQDESVVDDSQLPKDRFSAERLKGVDSTLKIQPAELGDSAMYLCASSRTTVNYGYTFGSGTRLTVV.

The CDR3 region is CASNPGGGANVLTF. The DNA of the CDR3 is TGTGCCAGCAACCCAGGCGGGGGGGCCAACGTCCTGACTTTC. The chain employs TRBV19 and TRBJ2-6, with D possibly matching TRBD2 (5 bases). V lost 9 bases, J lost 4 bases, and 13 bases lay in between. The CDR3 is 14 amino acids. Germline V gene sequence: CDR1 LNHDA, CDR2 SQIVND (reference sequence).

The rearrangement uses TRBV7-2 and TRBJ1-1, with 7 bases matching TRBD1. V lost 4 bases, J lost 0 bases, and 5 bases stayed unmatched. There are 15 residues in the CDR3. Germline CDR1 and CDR2: SGHTA and FQGNSA. CDR3 DNA sequence: TGTGCCAGCAGCTCCAAGGGGGCCCTGAACACTGAAGCTTTCTTT. It encodes CASSSKGALNTEAFF.

This clone was seen a few times. The chain couples TRBV4-2 to TRBJ2-5, with D perhaps TRBD2 (7 bases). This CDR3 region has 17 residues. V was clipped by 1 base and J by 4 bases, with 19 bases between them. CDR1 LGHNA and CDR2 YNFKEQ come from the germline V gene. The CDR3 bases are TGTGCCAGCAGCCAAGGGAATGAGCGAGGGGGGGTAGAGACCCAGTACTTC. It encodes CASSQGNERGGVETQYF.

This clone was seen more than once but under ten times. The V and J genes are TRBV7-3 and TRBJ2-2; D gene ambiguous. Germline values: CDR1 SGHTA, CDR2 FQGTGA. V was clipped by 5 bases and J by 1 base, with 11 bases between them. There are 15 residues in the CDR3. Here the CDR3 DNA reads TGTGCCAGCAGCGCAGGCTCCATGAACACCGGGGAGCTGTTTTTT. Residues: CASSAGSMNTGELFF. The variable domain in full, with the rest retrieved from reference TRBV7-3 and TRBJ2-2, is GAGVSQTPSNKVTEKGKYVELRCDPISGHTALYWYRQSLGQGPEFLIYFQGTGAADDSGLPNDRFFAVRPEGSVSTLKIQRTERGDSAVYLCASSAGSMNTGELFFGEGSRLTVL.

The rearrangement links TRBV7-3 to TRBJ2-1, with TRBD2 matching over 7 bases. This CDR3 is 16 amino acids long. The V and J ends lost 0 bases and 0 bases, in that order; junction bases with no gene match: 2. Germline V gene sequence: CDR1 SGHTA, CDR2 FQGTGA. The CDR3 loop reads CASSLTGGSSYNEQFF. DNA for the CDR3: TGTGCCAGCAGCTTAACGGGGGGGAGCTCCTACAATGAGCAGTTCTTC.

V gene TRBV6-4 combines with J gene TRBJ1-1; no clear D. This CDR3 comprises 13 residues. Deletions cut 4 bases from V and 7 bases from J, with 13 bases between. Per the germline V gene, CDR1 is MRHNA and CDR2 is SNTAGT. CDR3 DNA: TGTGCCAGCAGTGCCACGCCCGGGAATGAAGCTTTCTTT. It translates to CASSATPGNEAFF.

The chain links TRBV6-6 to TRBJ2-1, with D possibly matching TRBD2 (7 bases). V gave up 6 bases and J gave up 6 bases, with 18 bases separating them. CDR3 size: 15 residues. The germline gives CDR1 MNHNY, CDR2 SVGAGI (reference sequence). The DNA for the CDR3 is TGTGCCAGCAGCCCCCGCGGGGGCCCCCCCAATGAGCAGTTCTTC. Amino acids: CASSPRGGPPNEQFF.

This chain connects TRBV18 to TRBJ1-1, with D perhaps TRBD1 (5 bases). Germline V gene lookup returns CDR1 KGHSH and CDR2 LQKENI. The CDR3 sequence is 15 residues long. Trimming took 4 bases from V and 4 from J, leaving 16 bases between them. The CDR3 here is CASSLEGRGTTEAFF. Here the CDR3 DNA reads TGTGCCAGCTCACTGGAGGGCCGGGGGACCACTGAAGCTTTCTTT.

This clone came up once. A junction end diverges from the germline sequence, so it may reflect a read error. The chain employs TRBV7-7 and TRBJ2-7; TRBD2 might be the D (5 bases). The CDR3 is made up of 13 amino acids. Germline lookup yields CDR1 SSHAT and CDR2 FNYEAQ (reference sequence). The CDR3 sequence: CASSPSSRGEQYF. In DNA, the CDR3 is TGTGCTAGCAGCCCTTCATCCCGGGGCGAGCAGTACTTC.

This chain links TRBV7-3 with TRBJ1-1; TRBD1 aligns across 7 bases. CDR3 length: 15 residues. CDR1 is SGHTA, CDR2 FQGTGA, per germline. With 7 bases clipped from V and 4 bases from J, the junction kept 12 bases outside the gene matches. The CDR3 region is CASKRTGTEGTEAFF. In DNA form, the CDR3 reads TGTGCCAGCAAACGAACCGGGACAGAAGGCACTGAAGCTTTCTTT.

This rearrangement joins TRBV9 to TRBJ1-6; D is perhaps TRBD1 (6 bases). V was trimmed by 0 bases and J by 6 bases, leaving 7 bases between them. The CDR3 covers 14 residues. Germline V gives CDR1 SGDLS, CDR2 YYNGEE. This CDR3 is CASSVGTVNSPLHF. The CDR3, as DNA: TGTGCCAGCAGCGTAGGGACAGTTAATTCACCCCTCCACTTT.

The J gene is TRBJ2-1, the V gene TRBV5-1; the D gene is possibly TRBD1 (6 bases). With 4 bases removed from V and 9 bases from J, the gap between germline ends came to 17 bases. The CDR3 covers 14 residues. The germline gives CDR1 SGHRS, CDR2 YFSETQ. The CDR3 is CASSAGQWESEQFF. The DNA of the CDR3 is TGCGCCAGCAGCGCCGGACAGTGGGAAAGTGAGCAGTTCTTC.

The table lists this clone with a few counts. This sequence joins TRBV7-9 and TRBJ2-3; D is possibly TRBD1 (5 bases). V was shortened by 5 bases and J by 2 bases, with 17 bases between the two germline ends. This CDR3 region has 16 residues. The germline V gene has CDR1 SEHNR and CDR2 FQNEAQ (reference sequence). In nucleotides, the CDR3 is TGTGCCAGCAGCCCCCTCTGGGGCCTAATCACAGATACGCAGTATTTT. Encoded protein: CASSPLWGLITDTQYF.

The rearrangement links TRBV6-5 to TRBJ1-2; D not certain. The CDR3 contains 14 residues. Between the trimmed V and J ends, which lost 3 bases and 2 bases, there was a span of 10 bases. Germline V gene data show CDR1 as MNHEY and CDR2 as SVGAGI. The CDR3: CASSYRAGNYGYTF. CDR3 sequence (DNA): TGTGCCAGCAGTTATCGGGCGGGCAACTATGGCTACACCTTC.

The chain links TRBV10-2 to TRBJ1-2; TRBD1 aligns across 12 bases. The CDR3 contains 14 residues. Unmatched junction bases numbered 9, after V lost 8 bases and J lost 8 bases. Germline CDR1 reads WSHSY; CDR2 reads SAAADI. The CDR3 sequence: CASQPGQGAWGYTF. In DNA, the CDR3 is TGCGCCAGCCAACCGGGACAGGGGGCCTGGGGCTACACCTTC.

This clone was counted only a few times. V is TRBV9 and J is TRBJ1-1, with D possibly TRBD1 on 5 matching bases. In germline, CDR1 is SGDLS, CDR2 YYNGEE. The CDR3 is 15 residues long. Trimming took off 3 bases at V and 5 bases at J, with 17 bases between the two ends. CDR3 sequence: CASSANPGGGTEAFF. The CDR3 DNA reads as TGTGCCAGCAGCGCGAACCCTGGGGGGGGTACTGAAGCTTTCTTT.

The V gene is TRBV18, the J gene TRBJ2-7; 10 bases align to TRBD2. CDR1 is KGHSH and CDR2 is LQKENI in the germline V gene. The CDR3 is 15 amino acids. Trimming took 3 bases from V and 0 from J; bases not matched to a gene: 2. CDR3 nucleotides: TGTGCCAGCTCACCCCTAGCGGGGGTCTCCTACGAGCAGTACTTC. It translates to CASSPLAGVSYEQYF.

Only a few counts were recorded for this clone. The chain joins TRBV6-5 to TRBJ2-2, with 10 positions matching TRBD2. The CDR3 extends over 16 amino acids. The V and J ends lost 0 bases and 5 bases, in that order; junction bases with no gene match: 3. CDR1 is MNHEY and CDR2 is SVGAGI in the germline V gene. The CDR3 DNA sequence: TGTGCCAGCAGTTACTCTAGCGGGGGGAGGACCGGGGAGCTGTTTTTT. Its translation is CASSYSSGGRTGELFF.

The genes are TRBV12-5 and TRBJ2-3; TRBD1 agrees at 7 bases. The CDR3 totals 15 residues. Germline assignment: CDR1 LGHNT and CDR2 FRNRAP. V shed 6 bases, J shed 1 base, and the junction held 7 bases outside the gene matches. The CDR3 bases are TGTGCTAGTGGAAAGACAGGGATGGGCACAGATACGCAGTATTTT. It yields the protein CASGKTGMGTDTQYF. The full variable domain, with the rest looked up from reference TRBV12-5 and TRBJ2-3, is DARVTQTPRHKVTEMGQEVTMRCQPILGHNTVFWYRQTMMQGLELLAYFRNRAPLDDSGMPKDRFSAEMPDATLATLKIQPSEPRDSAVYFCASGKTGMGTDTQYFGPGTRLTVL.